This T cell receptor (beta chain) was obtained from a study of blood T cell repertoires in COVID-19. Study context: Material from acute and convalescent COVID-19 was sourced from the United States, Italy and Spain. T cells, B-cell-depleted T cells, or PBMCs provided the cDNA or gDNA that served as material.

In the study's own analysis: Amplified reference gene primers provided the basis for estimating nucleated cell counts. TCRdb keeps only in-frame clones here, not all; method: immunoSEQ multiplex PCR. For V, J and clone size, that table is used; D and trimming come from the DNA. The repertoire holds 54,000 or so clones, with around 86% as singletons. Germline V gene lookup returns CDR1 MNHEY and CDR2 SVGAGI. Trimming shortened V by 6 bases and J by 3 bases, and 10 bases separated the two germline ends. The CDR3 is 13 residues long. The chain joins TRBV6-5 to TRBJ2-3, with a possible D match to TRBD1 (5 bases). This TCR was recovered from a man aged 45 to 65 with active COVID-19. Material for sequencing was peripheral blood. CDR3 nucleotides: TGTGCCAGCAGGACAGACAGAACAGATACGCAGTATTTT. As protein: CASRTDRTDTQYF.